A selection of T cell receptor beta chains follows, all from one sample in a study of blood T cell repertoires in COVID-19. The assay was immunoSEQ multiplex PCR, and TCRdb's table has in-frame clones only and misses some. The table shows some 70,000 clones, with roughly nine tenths occurring only once. Material: peripheral blood. The receptors were sampled from a middle-aged man with acute or convalescent COVID-19. CDR3s leave out the opening cysteine and the closing phenylalanine or tryptophan. Each record gives: J gene, clone size, V gene, CDR3 protein. Expanded clones are given a class, and other clones once, few, many or no size at all.

>TRBJ2-2|few|TRBV9
ASSKSRTDGELF
>TRBJ2-2|NA|TRBV19
ASSTRELNTGELF
>TRBJ2-3|NA|TRBV5-1
ASSFTSDADTQY
>TRBJ2-5|NA|TRBV30
AWNLGRGLGTQY
>TRBJ1-2|NA|TRBV3-1/TRBV3-2
ASSQESDGYT
>TRBJ1-3|NA|TRBV6-2/TRBV6-3
ASSYAGYGQDHSGNTIY
>TRBJ2-7|NA|TRBV7-2
ASSSGLAGAQEQY
>TRBJ2-7|NA|TRBV3-1/TRBV3-2
ASSQDRDRGEQY
>TRBJ1-2|NA|TRBV14
ASSQGLYYGYT
>TRBJ1-5|NA|TRBV18
ASSPTGIEGQPQH
>TRBJ2-5|NA|TRBV24-1
ATSDFRLAGAAGGVETQY
>TRBJ1-2|NA|TRBV7-8
ASSLAVYDGYT
>TRBJ1-1|NA|TRBV4-1
ASSQNRGSTEAF
>TRBJ2-2|NA|TRBV5-1
ASSSETVNTGELF
>TRBJ2-2|NA|TRBV6-5
ASEGSGSMSGELF
>TRBJ2-3|NA|TRBV24-1
ATSDRLGRGDTQY